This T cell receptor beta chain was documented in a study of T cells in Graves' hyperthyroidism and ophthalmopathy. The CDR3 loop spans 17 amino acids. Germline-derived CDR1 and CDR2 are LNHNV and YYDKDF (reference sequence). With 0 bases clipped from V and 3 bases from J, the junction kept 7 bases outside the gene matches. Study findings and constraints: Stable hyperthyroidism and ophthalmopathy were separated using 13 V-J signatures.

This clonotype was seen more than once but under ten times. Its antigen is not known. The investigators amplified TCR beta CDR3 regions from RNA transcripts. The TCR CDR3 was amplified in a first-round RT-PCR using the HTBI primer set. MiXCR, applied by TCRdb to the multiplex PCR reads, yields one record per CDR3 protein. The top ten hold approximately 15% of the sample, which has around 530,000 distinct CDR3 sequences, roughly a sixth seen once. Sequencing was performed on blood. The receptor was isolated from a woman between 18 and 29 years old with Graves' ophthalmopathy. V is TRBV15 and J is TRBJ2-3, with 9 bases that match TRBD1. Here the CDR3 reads CATSRDRGTGLTDTQYF. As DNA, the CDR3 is TGTGCCACCAGCAGAGATCGAGGGACAGGGTTAACAGATACGCAGTATTTT. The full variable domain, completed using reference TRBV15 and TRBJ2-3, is DAMVIQNPRYQVTQFGKPVTLSCSQTLNHNVMYWYQQKSSQAPKLLFHYYDKDFNNEADTPDNFQSRRPNTSFCFLDIRSPGLGDTAMYLCATSRDRGTGLTDTQYFGPGTRLTVL.